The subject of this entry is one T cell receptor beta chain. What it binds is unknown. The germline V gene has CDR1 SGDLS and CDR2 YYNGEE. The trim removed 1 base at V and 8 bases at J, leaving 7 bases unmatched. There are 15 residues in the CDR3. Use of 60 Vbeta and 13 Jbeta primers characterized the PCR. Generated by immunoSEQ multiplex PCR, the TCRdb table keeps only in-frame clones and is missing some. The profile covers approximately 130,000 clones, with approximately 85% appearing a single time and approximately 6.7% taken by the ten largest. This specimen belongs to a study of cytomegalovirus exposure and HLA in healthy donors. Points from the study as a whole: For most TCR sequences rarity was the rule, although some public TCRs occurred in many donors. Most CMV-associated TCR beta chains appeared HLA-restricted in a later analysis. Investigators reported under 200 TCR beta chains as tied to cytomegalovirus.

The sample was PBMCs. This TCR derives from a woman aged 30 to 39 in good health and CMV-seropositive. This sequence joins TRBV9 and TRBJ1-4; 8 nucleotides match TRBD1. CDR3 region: CASSVQGAPSEKLFF. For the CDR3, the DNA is TGTGCCAGCAGCGTACAGGGGGCGCCCAGCGAAAAACTGTTTTTT. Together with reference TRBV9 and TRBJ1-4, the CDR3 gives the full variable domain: DSGVTQTPKHLITATGQRVTLRCSPRSGDLSVYWYQQSLDQGLQFLIQYYNGEERAKGNILERFSAQQFPDLHSELNLSSLELGDSALYFCASSVQGAPSEKLFFGSGTQLSVL.